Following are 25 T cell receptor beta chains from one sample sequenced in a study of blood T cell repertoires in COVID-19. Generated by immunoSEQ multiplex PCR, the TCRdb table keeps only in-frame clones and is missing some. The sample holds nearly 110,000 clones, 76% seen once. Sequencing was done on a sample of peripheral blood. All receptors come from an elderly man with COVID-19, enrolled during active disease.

CDR3 residues: CASKPMGGAGHGYTF. Here the CDR3 DNA reads TGTGCCAGCAAACCCATGGGGGGGGCAGGCCATGGCTACACCTTC. The V gene is TRBV6-5, the J gene TRBJ1-2, with a possible D match to TRBD1 (6 bases). Trimming removed 7 bases from V and 6 bases from J, with 21 bases in between. The CDR3 runs to 15 residues. Looked up from germline, CDR1 is MNHEY and CDR2 is SVGAGI.

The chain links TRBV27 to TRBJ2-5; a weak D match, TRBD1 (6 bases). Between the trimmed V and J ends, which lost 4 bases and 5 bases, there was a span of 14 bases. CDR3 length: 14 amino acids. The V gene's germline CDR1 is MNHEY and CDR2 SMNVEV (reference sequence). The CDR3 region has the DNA TGTGCCAGCAGTTACCAGGGGATCGGGGAGACCCAGTACTTC. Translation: CASSYQGIGETQYF.

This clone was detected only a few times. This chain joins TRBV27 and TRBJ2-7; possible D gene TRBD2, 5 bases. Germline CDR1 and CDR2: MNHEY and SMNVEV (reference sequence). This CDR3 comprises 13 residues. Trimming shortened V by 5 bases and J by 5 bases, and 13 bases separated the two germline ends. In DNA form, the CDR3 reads TGTGCCAGCAGTCCCACTCAGAGGGACGAGCAGTACTTC. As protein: CASSPTQRDEQYF.

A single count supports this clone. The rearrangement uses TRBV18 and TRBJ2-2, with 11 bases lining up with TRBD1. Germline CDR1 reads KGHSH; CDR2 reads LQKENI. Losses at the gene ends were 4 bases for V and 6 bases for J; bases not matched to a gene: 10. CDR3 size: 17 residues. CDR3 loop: CASSHPLGQGASGELFF. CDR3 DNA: TGTGCCAGCTCACACCCCCTTGGACAGGGGGCGTCCGGGGAGCTGTTTTTT.

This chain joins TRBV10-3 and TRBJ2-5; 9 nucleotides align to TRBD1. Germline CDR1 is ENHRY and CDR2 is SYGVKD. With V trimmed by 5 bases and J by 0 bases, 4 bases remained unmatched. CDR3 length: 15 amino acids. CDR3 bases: TGTGCCATCAGTCAAGACAGGGGGTACCAAGAGACCCAGTACTTC. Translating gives CAISQDRGYQETQYF.

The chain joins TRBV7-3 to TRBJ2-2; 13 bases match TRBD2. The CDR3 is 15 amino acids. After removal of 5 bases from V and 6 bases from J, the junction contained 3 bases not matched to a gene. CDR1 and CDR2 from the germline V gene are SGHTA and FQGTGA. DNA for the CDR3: TGTGCCAGCAGCCACGGACTAGCGGGAGCCGGGGAGCTGTTTTTT. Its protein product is CASSHGLAGAGELFF.

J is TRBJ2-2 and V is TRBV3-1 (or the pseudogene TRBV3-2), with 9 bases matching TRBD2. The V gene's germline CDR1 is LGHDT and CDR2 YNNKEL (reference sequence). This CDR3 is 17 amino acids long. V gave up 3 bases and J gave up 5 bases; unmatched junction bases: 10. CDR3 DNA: TGTGCCAGCAGCCATCTACCAGGGACTAGCTTGACCGGGGAGCTGTTTTTT. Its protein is CASSHLPGTSLTGELFF.

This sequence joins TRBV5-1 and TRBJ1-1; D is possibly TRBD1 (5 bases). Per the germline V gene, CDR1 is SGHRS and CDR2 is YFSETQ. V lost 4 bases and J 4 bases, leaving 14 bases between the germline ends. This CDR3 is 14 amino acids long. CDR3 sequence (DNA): TGCGCCAGCAGCGCGGACATCGGGGGCACTGAAGCTTTCTTT. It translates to CASSADIGGTEAFF.

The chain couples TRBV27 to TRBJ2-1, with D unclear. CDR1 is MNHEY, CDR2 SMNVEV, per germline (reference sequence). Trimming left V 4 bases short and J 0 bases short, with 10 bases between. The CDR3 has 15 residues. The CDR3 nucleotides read TGTGCCAGCAGTTCCGCACGGAGCTCCTACAATGAGCAGTTCTTC. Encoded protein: CASSSARSSYNEQFF.

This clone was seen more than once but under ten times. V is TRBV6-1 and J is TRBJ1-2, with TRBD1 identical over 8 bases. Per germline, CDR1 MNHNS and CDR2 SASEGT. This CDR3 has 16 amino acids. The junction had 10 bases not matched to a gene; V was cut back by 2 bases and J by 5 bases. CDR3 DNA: TGTGCCAGCAGTGAACGGGGGACAGGCAACCCTTATGGCTACACCTTC. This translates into CASSERGTGNPYGYTF.

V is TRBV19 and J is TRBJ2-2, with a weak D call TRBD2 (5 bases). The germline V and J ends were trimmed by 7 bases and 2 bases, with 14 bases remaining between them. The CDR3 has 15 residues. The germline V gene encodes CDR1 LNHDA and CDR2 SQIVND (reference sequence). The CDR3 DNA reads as TGTGCCAGTACCTCTTTCGGGATTAACACCGGGGAGCTGTTTTTT. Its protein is CASTSFGINTGELFF.

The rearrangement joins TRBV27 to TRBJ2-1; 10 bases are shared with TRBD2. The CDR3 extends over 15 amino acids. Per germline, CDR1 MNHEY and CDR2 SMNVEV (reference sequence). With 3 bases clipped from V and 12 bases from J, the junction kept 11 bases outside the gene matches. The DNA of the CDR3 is TGTGCCAGCAGTTTCAGGACTAGCGGTTTAGGGGGGCAGTTCTTC. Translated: CASSFRTSGLGGQFF.

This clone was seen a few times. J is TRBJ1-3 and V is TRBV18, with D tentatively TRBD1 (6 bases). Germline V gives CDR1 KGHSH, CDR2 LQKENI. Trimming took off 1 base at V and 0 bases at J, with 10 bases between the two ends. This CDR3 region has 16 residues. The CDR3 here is CASSPQGGNSGNTIYF. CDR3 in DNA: TGTGCCAGCTCACCACAGGGGGGGAACTCTGGAAACACCATATATTTT.

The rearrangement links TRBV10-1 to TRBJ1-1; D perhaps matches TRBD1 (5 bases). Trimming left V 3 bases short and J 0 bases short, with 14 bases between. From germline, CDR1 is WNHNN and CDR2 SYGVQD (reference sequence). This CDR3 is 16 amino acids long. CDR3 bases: TGCGCCAGCAGTGACGTGGGCCAAGGGGTGAACACTGAAGCTTTCTTT. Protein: CASSDVGQGVNTEAFF.

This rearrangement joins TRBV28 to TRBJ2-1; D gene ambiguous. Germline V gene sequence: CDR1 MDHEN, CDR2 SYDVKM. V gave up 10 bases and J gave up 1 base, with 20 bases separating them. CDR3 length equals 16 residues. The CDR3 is CATTAVRLSSYNEQFF. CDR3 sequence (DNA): TGTGCCACGACGGCGGTGAGACTCTCATCCTACAATGAGCAGTTCTTC.

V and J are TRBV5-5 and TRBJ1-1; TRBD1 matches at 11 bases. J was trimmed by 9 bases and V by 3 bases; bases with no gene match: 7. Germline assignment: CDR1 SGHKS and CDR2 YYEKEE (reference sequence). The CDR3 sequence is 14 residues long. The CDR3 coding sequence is TGTGCCAGCAGCTCCTGGACAGGGGGCGAAAAAGCTTTCTTT. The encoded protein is CASSSWTGGEKAFF.

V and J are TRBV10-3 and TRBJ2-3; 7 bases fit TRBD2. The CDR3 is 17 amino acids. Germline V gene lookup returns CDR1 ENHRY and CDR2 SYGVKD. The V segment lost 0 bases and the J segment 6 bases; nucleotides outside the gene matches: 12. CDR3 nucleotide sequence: TGTGCCATCAGTGAGTCTCCTGTAGAGAGGGGAGGGGATACGCAGTATTTT. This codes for CAISESPVERGGDTQYF.

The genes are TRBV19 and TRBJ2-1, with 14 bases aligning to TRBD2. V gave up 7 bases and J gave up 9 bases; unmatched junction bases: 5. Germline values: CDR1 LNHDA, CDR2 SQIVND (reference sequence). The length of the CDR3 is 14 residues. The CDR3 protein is CASTEGTSGSEQFF. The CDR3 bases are TGTGCCAGTACCGAGGGGACTAGCGGGAGTGAGCAGTTCTTC.

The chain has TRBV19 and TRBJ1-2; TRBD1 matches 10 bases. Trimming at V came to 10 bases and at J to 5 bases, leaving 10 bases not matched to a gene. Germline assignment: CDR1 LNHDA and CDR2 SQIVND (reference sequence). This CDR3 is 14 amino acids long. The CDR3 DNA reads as TGTGCCACCTCTAGGGGGACAGGGGATTATGGCTACACCTTC. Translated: CATSRGTGDYGYTF. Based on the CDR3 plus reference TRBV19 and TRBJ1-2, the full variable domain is DGGITQSPKYLFRKEGQNVTLSCEQNLNHDAMYWYRQDPGQGLRLIYYSQIVNDFQKGDIAEGYSVSREKKESFPLTVTSAQKNPTAFYLCATSRGTGDYGYTFGSGTRLTVV.

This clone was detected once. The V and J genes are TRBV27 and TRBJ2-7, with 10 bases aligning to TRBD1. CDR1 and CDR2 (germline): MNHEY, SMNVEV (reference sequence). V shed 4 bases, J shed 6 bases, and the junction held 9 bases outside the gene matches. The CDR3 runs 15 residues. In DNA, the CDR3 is TGTGCCAGCAGTTACATCGGGACAGGGGAGGGCGAGCAGTACTTC. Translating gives CASSYIGTGEGEQYF.

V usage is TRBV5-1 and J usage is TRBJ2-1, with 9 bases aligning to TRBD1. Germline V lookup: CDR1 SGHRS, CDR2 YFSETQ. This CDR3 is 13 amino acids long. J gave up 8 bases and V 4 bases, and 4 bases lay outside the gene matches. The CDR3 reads CASSEGQGHEQFF. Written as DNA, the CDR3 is TGCGCCAGCAGCGAGGGACAGGGACATGAGCAGTTCTTC. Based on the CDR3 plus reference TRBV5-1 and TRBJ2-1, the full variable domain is KAGVTQTPRYLIKTRGQQVTLSCSPISGHRSVSWYQQTPGQGLQFLFEYFSETQRNKGNFPGRFSGRQFSNSRSEMNVSTLELGDSALYLCASSEGQGHEQFFGPGTRLTVL.

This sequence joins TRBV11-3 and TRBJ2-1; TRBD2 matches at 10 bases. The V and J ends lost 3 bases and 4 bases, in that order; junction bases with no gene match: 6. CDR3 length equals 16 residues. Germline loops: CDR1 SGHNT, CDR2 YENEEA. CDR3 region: CASSFRTSGDYNEQFF. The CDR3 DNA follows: TGTGCCAGCAGCTTTCGGACTAGCGGAGATTACAATGAGCAGTTCTTC.

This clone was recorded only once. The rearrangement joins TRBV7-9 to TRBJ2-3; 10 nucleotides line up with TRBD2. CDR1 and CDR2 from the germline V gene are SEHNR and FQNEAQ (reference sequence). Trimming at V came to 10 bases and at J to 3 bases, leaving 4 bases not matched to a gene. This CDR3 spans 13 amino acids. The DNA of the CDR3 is TGTGCCACTCGACTAGCGGGTACAGATACGCAGTATTTT. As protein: CATRLAGTDTQYF.

The CDR3 region has the DNA TGTGCCAGCAGGACTCGGGACAGGGGGTCCTATGGCTACACCTTC. It yields the protein CASRTRDRGSYGYTF. The V call is TRBV27, the J call TRBJ1-2, with TRBD1 matching 11 bases. Trimming took 6 bases from V and 4 from J; bases not matched to a gene: 7. This CDR3 spans 15 amino acids. The germline gives CDR1 MNHEY, CDR2 SMNVEV (reference sequence).

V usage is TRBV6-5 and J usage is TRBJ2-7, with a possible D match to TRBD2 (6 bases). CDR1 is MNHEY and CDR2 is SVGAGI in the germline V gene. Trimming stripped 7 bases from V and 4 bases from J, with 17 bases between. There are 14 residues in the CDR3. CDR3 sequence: CASTRDFKTYEQYF. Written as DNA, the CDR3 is TGTGCCAGCACCCGGGACTTTAAGACGTACGAGCAGTACTTC.